This T cell receptor beta chain was identified in a study of immune evolution from preneoplasia to lung adenocarcinoma. About the research overall: HLA loss of heterozygosity: roughly 7.5% AIS, about 15% MIA, over 25% ADC, none AAH.

In the case of this clone: Antigen: not known.

Study conclusions and caveats: Normal lung had the highest top T cell clone frequencies.

Some clones are missing from TCRdb's copy, which holds only in-frame ones; the method was immunoSEQ multiplex PCR. The data contain around 4,100 clones, about 82% of them seen just once; the ten biggest clones take up 3.2%. The receptor's source is a person aged 70 to 85 with lung adenocarcinoma. Input material: FFPE minimally invasive lung adenocarcinoma tissue.

CDR3 in amino acids: CASSDTWGRGRAYEQYF. CDR3 sequence (DNA): TGTGCCAGCAGTGATACGTGGGGCAGGGGGAGGGCCTACGAGCAGTACTTC. This chain links TRBV25-1 with TRBJ2-7; tentatively, D is TRBD1 or TRBD2 (7 bases each). V lost 3 bases to trimming and J lost 2 bases, with 20 bases between them. This CDR3 has 17 amino acids. Looked up from germline, CDR1 is MGHDK and CDR2 is SYGVNS.